This entry lists 26 T cell receptor beta chains sequenced from one sample in a study of blood T cell repertoires in COVID-19. This table comes from immunoSEQ multiplex PCR, and its TCRdb copy is limited to in-frame clones, with some not included. The table records just over 300,000 clones, approximately 84% of them present only once. Sequences were obtained from PBMCs or T cells enriched from blood (not recorded which). All receptors derive from a young man who had recovered from COVID-19.

With respect to this clone: At the DNA level, this CDR3 is encoded by other sequences in the same sample as well. V is TRBV28 and J is TRBJ2-5; TRBD2 matches at 7 bases. Germline lookup yields CDR1 MDHEN and CDR2 SYDVKM. The CDR3 contains 14 residues. Germline trimming cut 6 bases from V and 2 bases from J; bases unmatched to any gene: 6. This CDR3 is CASRASGAQETQYF. The CDR3 bases are TGTGCCAGCAGGGCTAGCGGAGCGCAAGAGACCCAGTACTTC.

This clone was seen a single time. The chain uses TRBV5-1 and TRBJ2-2, with 10 bases fitting TRBD2. The CDR3 consists of 18 residues. Germline loops: CDR1 SGHRS, CDR2 YFSETQ. After removal of 2 bases from V and 0 bases from J, the junction contained 7 bases not matched to a gene. CDR3 DNA: TGCGCCAGCAGCTTCAGCGGGGGGGCCAGCGCGAACACCGGGGAGCTGTTTTTT. Translating gives CASSFSGGASANTGELFF.

The chain uses TRBV7-9 and TRBJ1-1, with D perhaps matching TRBD1 (6 bases). Deletions cut 5 bases from V and 0 bases from J, with 13 bases between. Germline CDR1 and CDR2: SEHNR and FQNEAQ (reference sequence). The CDR3 runs to 15 residues. CDR3 coding DNA: TGTGCCAGCAGCAAGGGACATCTCATGAACACTGAAGCTTTCTTT. This codes for CASSKGHLMNTEAFF.

This clone has just a few counts. The chain combines TRBV12-3 or TRBV12-4 with TRBJ1-2, with 7 bases matching TRBD1. V dropped 5 bases and J dropped 8; count of bases not matched to a gene: 5. The CDR3 loop spans 12 amino acids. In DNA form, the CDR3 reads TGTGCCAGCAGTCAGGGGGTCCGGGGCTACACCTTC. It translates to CASSQGVRGYTF.

This clone was observed a single time. The chain couples TRBV14 to TRBJ2-2; maybe TRBD2 (6 bases). Trimming stripped 2 bases from V and 5 bases from J, with 9 bases between. The germline V gene encodes CDR1 SGHDN and CDR2 FVKESK. CDR3 length: 14 amino acids. As DNA, the CDR3 is TGTGCCAGCAGCCAATTCGCGGGAACCGGGGAGCTGTTTTTT. It encodes CASSQFAGTGELFF. Complete variable domain (other parts from reference TRBV14 and TRBJ2-2): EAGVTQFPSHSVIEKGQTVTLRCDPISGHDNLYWYRRVMGKEIKFLLHFVKESKQDESGMPNNRFLAERTGGTYSTLKVQPAELEDSGVYFCASSQFAGTGELFFGEGSRLTVL.

This clone has a single count. The gene calls are TRBV3-1 (or the pseudogene TRBV3-2) and TRBJ2-1, with 7 positions matching TRBD2. CDR1 is LGHDT, CDR2 YNNKEL, per germline (reference sequence). The V gene end was trimmed by 1 base and the J gene end by 4 bases; junction bases not matched to a gene: 7. There are 16 residues in the CDR3. The CDR3 loop is CASSQVGGRVYNEQFF. The CDR3 DNA reads as TGTGCCAGCAGCCAAGTGGGTGGGAGGGTATACAATGAGCAGTTCTTC.

The rearrangement joins TRBV5-4 to TRBJ1-2, with D unresolved. Germline V gene data show CDR1 as SGHNT and CDR2 as YYREEE (reference sequence). Between the trimmed V and J ends, which lost 0 bases and 2 bases, there was a span of 11 bases. This CDR3 spans 15 amino acids. The CDR3 here is CASSLGAGVNYGYTF. The CDR3 coding sequence is TGTGCCAGCAGCTTGGGGGCCGGGGTCAACTATGGCTACACCTTC.

The V call is TRBV10-1, the J call TRBJ1-1, with D possibly matching TRBD1 (5 bases). V was clipped by 5 bases and J by 1 base, with 14 bases between them. Germline CDR1 WNHNN, CDR2 SYGVQD (reference sequence). This CDR3 has 15 residues. The CDR3 DNA sequence: TGCGCCAGCAGTATGGACATCGGGGGGAACACTGAAGCTTTCTTT. Its protein product is CASSMDIGGNTEAFF.

This chain links TRBV19 with TRBJ2-2; possibly TRBD2 for D (5 bases). This CDR3 region has 15 residues. From germline, CDR1 is LNHDA and CDR2 SQIVND (reference sequence). Trimming cost V 3 bases and J 1 base, with 9 bases left between them. Written as DNA, the CDR3 is TGTGCCAGTAGTATGTACGGGGAGAACACCGGGGAGCTGTTTTTT. Its translation: CASSMYGENTGELFF. Full variable domain (outside the CDR3, taken from reference TRBV19 and TRBJ2-2): DGGITQSPKYLFRKEGQNVTLSCEQNLNHDAMYWYRQDPGQGLRLIYYSQIVNDFQKGDIAEGYSVSREKKESFPLTVTSAQKNPTAFYLCASSMYGENTGELFFGEGSRLTVL.

This clone appeared once. The chain recombines TRBV15 with TRBJ2-7, with a possible D match to TRBD1 (5 bases). V shed 1 base and J shed 0 bases, with 10 bases lying between them. Per germline, CDR1 LNHNV and CDR2 YYDKDF (reference sequence). The CDR3 runs 15 residues. The CDR3 DNA reads TGTGCCACCAGCAGAGTTGCAGGGATCTCCTACGAGCAGTACTTC. Its translation is CATSRVAGISYEQYF. The variable domain in full, completed from reference TRBV15 and TRBJ2-7, reads DAMVIQNPRYQVTQFGKPVTLSCSQTLNHNVMYWYQQKSSQAPKLLFHYYDKDFNNEADTPDNFQSRRPNTSFCFLDIRSPGLGDTAMYLCATSRVAGISYEQYFGPGTRLTVT.

This clone has just one count. This chain uses TRBV6-5 with TRBJ1-6; possible D gene TRBD1, 6 bases. This CDR3 is 15 amino acids long. Germline V gives CDR1 MNHEY, CDR2 SVGAGI. V was trimmed by 3 bases and J by 6 bases, leaving 12 bases between them. CDR3 sequence (DNA): TGTGCCAGCAGTTATAAGGGGGTGACTAATTCACCCCTCCACTTT. It translates to CASSYKGVTNSPLHF.

This chain links TRBV5-8 with TRBJ1-2; D perhaps matches TRBD1 (6 bases). Trimming removed 5 bases at V and 0 bases at J, with 11 bases between. This CDR3 spans 14 amino acids. Germline CDR1 SGHTS, CDR2 YDEGEE. The CDR3 loop reads CASRPGQTNYGYTF. CDR3 DNA: TGTGCCAGCAGACCTGGACAGACTAACTATGGCTACACCTTC.

The V and J genes are TRBV4-1 and TRBJ2-3; the match to TRBD2 covers 7 bases. Germline V gene data show CDR1 as MGHRA and CDR2 as YSYEKL. The CDR3 totals 16 residues. V trimming: 1 base; J trimming: 4 bases; junction bases outside the gene matches: 8. Here the CDR3 reads CASSQVLPGGADTQYF. CDR3 nucleotides: TGCGCCAGCAGCCAAGTTCTCCCGGGAGGCGCAGATACGCAGTATTTT.

The chain employs TRBV7-9 and TRBJ2-3; D not resolved. V lost 5 bases to trimming and J lost 4 bases, with 25 bases between them. CDR1 and CDR2 from the germline V gene are SEHNR and FQNEAQ (reference sequence). The CDR3 runs 18 residues. CDR3 loop: CASSPPPGLRPPPDTQYF. For the CDR3, the DNA is TGTGCCAGCAGCCCCCCCCCGGGTTTGAGGCCCCCCCCAGATACGCAGTATTTT.

The CDR3 is CASSILGSSNQPQHF. CDR3 sequence (DNA): TGTGCCAGTAGTATTTTGGGCAGTAGCAATCAGCCCCAGCATTTT. This chain connects TRBV19 to TRBJ1-5; no definite D call. CDR1 is LNHDA and CDR2 is SQIVND in the germline V gene (reference sequence). Deletions cut 3 bases from V and 0 bases from J, with 9 bases between. The CDR3 covers 15 residues.

CDR3 residues: CASSLRHNYGYTF. As DNA, the CDR3 is TGTGCCAGCAGCCTCAGACATAACTATGGCTACACCTTC. The chain uses TRBV7-2 and TRBJ1-2; D is undetermined. Trimming took off 5 bases at V and 1 base at J, with 8 bases between the two ends. Germline-derived CDR1 and CDR2 are SGHTA and FQGNSA. The CDR3 has 13 amino acids.

The rearrangement joins TRBV27 to TRBJ1-1; a weak D match, TRBD1 (6 bases). Germline-derived CDR1 and CDR2 are MNHEY and SMNVEV (reference sequence). Trimming took 11 bases from V and 0 from J, leaving 16 bases between them. The CDR3 covers 14 residues. The CDR3 here is CASPQGHLNTEAFF. For the CDR3, the DNA is TGTGCCTCCCCCCAGGGACACCTGAACACTGAAGCTTTCTTT.

V gene TRBV5-4 combines with J gene TRBJ2-2, with TRBD1 identical over 8 bases. Looked up from germline, CDR1 is SGHNT and CDR2 is YYREEE (reference sequence). Unmatched junction bases numbered 12, after V lost 3 bases and J lost 5 bases. This CDR3 has 17 amino acids. CDR3 loop: CASSSDRGVRNTGELFF. Here the CDR3 DNA reads TGTGCCAGCAGCTCCGACAGGGGAGTAAGAAATACCGGGGAGCTGTTTTTT.

The chain has TRBV9 and TRBJ2-5, with D tentatively TRBD2 (6 bases). Germline lookup yields CDR1 SGDLS and CDR2 YYNGEE. Trimming stripped 0 bases from V and 2 bases from J, with 14 bases between. The CDR3 is made up of 16 amino acids. CDR3 nucleotides: TGTGCCAGCAGCGTAGGTGCGGGATCCTTTCAAGAGACCCAGTACTTC. Amino acids: CASSVGAGSFQETQYF.

V is TRBV11-2 and J is TRBJ2-1, with D maybe TRBD1 (5 bases). The V end was cut by 5 bases, the J end by 4 bases, with 18 bases between. CDR1 and CDR2 (germline): SGHAT, FQNNGV. The CDR3 runs 16 residues. DNA of the CDR3: TGTGCCAGCAGCCCGATTGCCAGGGTTAGGTACAATGAGCAGTTCTTC. Encoded protein: CASSPIARVRYNEQFF.

This clone has only one observation. The chain joins TRBV5-4 to TRBJ2-5, with unresolved D. Trimming removed 3 bases from V and 5 bases from J, with 5 bases in between. The germline CDR1 and CDR2 sequences are SGHNT and YYREEE (reference sequence). The CDR3 has 11 amino acids. The CDR3 DNA follows: TGTGCCAGCAGCTCCCGGGAGACCCAGTACTTC. Its translation is CASSSRETQYF. Filled out from reference TRBV5-4 and TRBJ2-5, the complete variable domain reads ETGVTQSPTHLIKTRGQQVTLRCSSQSGHNTVSWYQQALGQGPQFIFQYYREEENGRGNFPPRFSGLQFPNYSSELNVNALELDDSALYLCASSSRETQYFGPGTRLLVL.

The V and J genes are TRBV6-6 and TRBJ1-3, with D perhaps TRBD1 (6 bases). The germline V gene has CDR1 MNHNY and CDR2 SVGAGI (reference sequence). V lost 7 bases and J 0 bases, leaving 10 bases between the germline ends. CDR3 length equals 14 residues. Here the CDR3 reads CASTGHISGNTIYF. As DNA, the CDR3 is TGTGCCAGCACGGGACACATCTCTGGAAACACCATATATTTT.

The chain uses TRBV15 and TRBJ1-4, with 7 nucleotides matching TRBD1. The CDR3 sequence is 15 residues long. With V trimmed by 5 bases and J by 5 bases, 8 bases remained unmatched. In germline, CDR1 is LNHNV, CDR2 YYDKDF (reference sequence). The CDR3 region is CATSSSGTVNEKLFF. The CDR3 DNA reads as TGTGCCACCAGCTCCTCCGGGACAGTAAATGAAAAACTGTTTTTT.

This clone appeared a few times. This chain links TRBV7-9 with TRBJ2-2; 8 bases line up with TRBD2. Trimming cost V 5 bases and J 4 bases; bases outside gene matches: 9. The CDR3 is 16 amino acids. In germline, CDR1 is SEHNR, CDR2 FQNEAQ (reference sequence). DNA of the CDR3: TGTGCCAGCAGCCCAAGGCTAGCGGGCACCACCGGGGAGCTGTTTTTT. Translated: CASSPRLAGTTGELFF.

This clone appeared once. The CDR3 DNA sequence: TGTGCCAGCAGTTTACTAGGATCCGGGGAGCTGTTTTTT. It encodes CASSLLGSGELFF. This rearrangement joins TRBV27 to TRBJ2-2; D gene uncertain. CDR1 and CDR2 from the germline V gene are MNHEY and SMNVEV (reference sequence). V lost 2 bases to trimming and J lost 6 bases, with 7 bases between them. There are 13 residues in the CDR3.

This CDR3 is CASRAGGSSYNEQFF. CDR3 in DNA: TGTGCCAGCAGGGCGGGCGGTAGCTCCTACAATGAGCAGTTCTTC. V gene TRBV27 combines with J gene TRBJ2-1; D is possibly TRBD2 (5 bases). The CDR3 is 15 amino acids. From germline, CDR1 is MNHEY and CDR2 SMNVEV (reference sequence). The germline V and J ends were trimmed by 6 bases and 0 bases, with 12 bases remaining between them.